One T cell receptor (beta chain) is described in this entry. Its target is not known. This CDR3 comprises 15 residues. Trimming left V 6 bases short and J 2 bases short, with 16 bases between. Germline V gene data show CDR1 as KGHSH and CDR2 as LQKENI. The donors belonged to the 120-subject validation cohort, separate from the approximately 670-subject first cohort. This entry comes from a study of cytomegalovirus exposure and HLA in healthy donors. Notes on the study in general: According to a subsequent analysis, TCR clusters identified in the first cohort showed a tendency to co-occur across the 110 or so validation repertoires.

The assay was immunoSEQ multiplex PCR, and TCRdb's table has in-frame clones only and misses some. The table records over 120,000 clones, 94% of them present only once. The origin of this receptor is a man aged 18 to 30 in good health and CMV-seropositive. This rearrangement joins TRBV18 to TRBJ2-5; D perhaps matches TRBD1 (5 bases). Sequencing used PBMCs. The CDR3 loop reads CASSGFQGSQETQYF. The CDR3 nucleotides read TGTGCCAGCTCCGGGTTTCAGGGAAGTCAAGAGACCCAGTACTTC.